This T cell receptor (beta chain) originates from a study of pediatric ulcerative colitis. Clones were read by immunoSEQ multiplex PCR, and TCRdb kept only the in-frame ones, dropping some. The sample includes tens of thousands of clones, 77% of them seen just once. This receptor was obtained from a boy aged 10-17 years with moderate ulcerative colitis. Sample: blood.

The CDR3 sequence is CASSFGPGDEQYF. DNA for the CDR3: TGTGCCAGCAGCTTCGGGCCTGGCGACGAGCAGTACTTC. This sequence joins TRBV5-6 and TRBJ2-7, with D unclear. CDR3 length: 13 residues. The V end lost 2 bases, the J end lost 5 bases, and 11 bases lay between the germline ends. CDR1 is SGHDT, CDR2 YYEEEE, per germline.